The 15 T cell receptor beta chains in this list originate from one sample, sequenced in a study of coeliac disease. Repertoires were generated with immunoSEQ multiplex PCR, while TCRdb's copy carries only in-frame clones and drops some. The sample gives roughly 3,500 clones, approximately 72% of which show up once; roughly 5% is in the top ten. Whole-study results and caveats: In active celiac disease, intraepithelial and lamina propria TRB and TRG repertoires were less clonal than controls.

Their recognized antigens are unknown. Sample: intraepithelial lymphocytes from the gut. The receptors stem from a woman aged 55-69 years with active celiac disease.

The gene calls are TRBV21-1 and TRBJ2-1; no check of the table's D call, TRBD2, against the DNA was made. TRBV21-1 represents a pseudogene. This CDR3 is 18 amino acids long. CDR3 DNA: TGTGCCAGCAGCAAAGATAATTTTCGCCTAGCGGAAAACAATGAGCAGTTCTTC. Translation: CASSKDNFRLAENNEQFF.

This sequence joins TRBV2 and TRBJ1-2, with unresolved D. This CDR3 region has 13 residues. CDR1 is SNHLY, CDR2 FYNNEI, per germline. The V and J ends lost 3 bases and 5 bases respectively, with 10 bases between them. For the CDR3, the DNA is TGTGCCAGCAGTGACTTTCAGGATTATGGCTACACCTTC. Translated: CASSDFQDYGYTF.

The V call is TRBV15, the J call TRBJ2-7; 8 bases line up with TRBD1. V trimming: 0 bases; J trimming: 6 bases; junction bases outside the gene matches: 4. Per the germline V gene, CDR1 is LNHNV and CDR2 is YYDKDF (reference sequence). There are 14 residues in the CDR3. The CDR3 sequence: CATSRETGAGEQYF. The CDR3 DNA follows: TGTGCCACCAGCAGAGAGACAGGGGCCGGCGAGCAGTACTTC.

This sequence joins TRBV18 and TRBJ1-1; the D gene is possibly TRBD1 (5 bases). This CDR3 is built from 13 residues. V was pared by 5 bases and J by 2 bases, with 9 bases between. Germline V lookup: CDR1 KGHSH, CDR2 LQKENI. The CDR3 nucleotides read TGTGCCAGCTCATCCGGGACTAACACTGAAGCTTTCTTT. Protein sequence: CASSSGTNTEAFF. Full variable domain (missing parts from reference TRBV18 and TRBJ1-1): NAGVMQNPRHLVRRRGQEARLRCSPMKGHSHVYWYRQLPEEGLKFMVYLQKENIIDESGMPKERFSAEFPKEGPSILRIQQVVRGDSAAYFCASSSGTNTEAFFGQGTRLTVV.

The V and J genes are TRBV7-2 and TRBJ1-5, with a weak D call TRBD1 (6 bases). The CDR3 extends over 14 amino acids. The V gene's germline CDR1 is SGHTA and CDR2 FQGNSA. V was cut by 1 base and J by 7 bases, with 11 bases left in between. The CDR3 sequence is CASSLVSGGQPQHF. The DNA of the CDR3 is TGTGCCAGCAGCTTAGTTTCTGGGGGCCAGCCCCAGCATTTT.

The rearrangement uses TRBV15 and TRBJ2-5; TRBD2 agrees at 13 bases. The CDR3 extends over 15 amino acids. V dropped 8 bases and J dropped 3; count of bases not matched to a gene: 6. Germline V CDR1 and CDR2: LNHNV, YYDKDF (reference sequence). Here the CDR3 reads CATASGLAGKETQYF. CDR3 in DNA: TGTGCCACCGCCTCGGGACTAGCGGGAAAAGAGACCCAGTACTTC.

This chain connects TRBV19 to TRBJ2-7; weak D call: TRBD2 (5 bases). With 8 bases removed from V and 5 bases from J, the gap between germline ends came to 16 bases. This CDR3 spans 13 amino acids. The germline V gene has CDR1 LNHDA and CDR2 SQIVND (reference sequence). The CDR3 DNA reads TGTGCCAGTGCGGGCCTCGCGAGGAACGAGCAGTACTTC. This sequence encodes CASAGLARNEQYF.

This rearrangement joins TRBV5-1 to TRBJ2-1, with 9 bases lining up with TRBD1. The CDR3 has 16 amino acids. The ends lost 6 bases at V and 5 bases at J; junction bases unmatched: 12. Germline V CDR1 and CDR2: SGHRS, YFSETQ. The CDR3 nucleotides read TGCGCCAGCAACATCCTCTTGGGACAGGGCAACAATGAGCAGTTCTTC. It specifies CASNILLGQGNNEQFF.

This chain connects TRBV19 to TRBJ2-1; 10 bases agree with TRBD1. V lost 1 base to trimming and J lost 5 bases; unmatched junction nucleotides: 5. CDR1 LNHDA and CDR2 SQIVND come from the germline V gene (reference sequence). The CDR3 spans 16 residues. CDR3 residues: CASSIGWGQGHNEQFF. The CDR3 DNA reads as TGTGCCAGTAGTATAGGGTGGGGACAGGGGCACAATGAGCAGTTCTTC.

The chain recombines TRBV28 with TRBJ1-1; tentative D call: TRBD1 (6 bases). Per germline, CDR1 MDHEN and CDR2 SYDVKM. This CDR3 comprises 14 residues. The ends were cut back, 6 bases at V and 4 bases at J, with 15 bases in the middle. The CDR3 DNA reads TGTGCCAGCAGCCGGAACAGGGCCGGCACTGAAGCTTTCTTT. It translates to CASSRNRAGTEAFF. Complete variable domain (other parts from reference TRBV28 and TRBJ1-1): DVKVTQSSRYLVKRTGEKVFLECVQDMDHENMFWYRQDPGLGLRLIYFSYDVKMKEKGDIPEGYSVSREKKERFSLILESASTNQTSMYLCASSRNRAGTEAFFGQGTRLTVV.

This chain links TRBV28 with TRBJ2-5, with a possible D match to TRBD2 (6 bases). The J call may be faulty, since TRBJ2-7 better matches the DNA end. Germline V CDR1 and CDR2: MDHEN, SYDVKM. The CDR3 consists of 18 residues. CDR3 sequence: CASSRQGVWGLSSYEQYF. CDR3 DNA: TGTGCCAGCAGTCGACAAGGCGTATGGGGACTCAGCTCCTACGAGCAGTACTTC.

The genes are TRBV5-1 and TRBJ2-7; D unclear. V dropped 0 bases and J dropped 2 bases, with 9 bases sitting between them. Germline V CDR1 and CDR2: SGHRS, YFSETQ. The CDR3 is 14 residues long. The CDR3 is CASSLGGAPYEQYF. CDR3 sequence (DNA): TGCGCCAGCAGCTTGGGTGGAGCACCCTACGAGCAGTACTTC.

This chain uses TRBV4-2 with TRBJ2-2; 11 nucleotides match TRBD2. V lost 1 base, J lost 11 bases, and 6 bases stayed unmatched. The CDR3 spans 15 residues. Germline CDR1 is LGHNA and CDR2 is YNFKEQ. CDR3 loop: CASSQVGTSGYELFF. The CDR3 DNA is TGTGCCAGCAGCCAAGTAGGGACTAGCGGATATGAGCTGTTTTTT.

This clone turned up a few times. The rearrangement joins TRBV14 to TRBJ1-2, with TRBD1 as a possible D gene (5 bases). The CDR3 length is 14 residues. Trimming shortened V by 3 bases and J by 6 bases, and 14 bases separated the two germline ends. Germline V lookup: CDR1 SGHDN, CDR2 FVKESK. The CDR3 reads CASSHRQRKDGYTF. CDR3 bases: TGTGCCAGCAGCCATCGACAGCGTAAGGATGGCTACACCTTC.

V usage is TRBV7-2 and J usage is TRBJ2-3; D may be TRBD2 (6 bases). The CDR3 is 17 residues long. V lost 7 bases and J lost 3, with 23 bases in between. Looked up from germline, CDR1 is SGHTA and CDR2 is FQGNSA. CDR3 residues: CASTNRGSGAITDTQYF. DNA for the CDR3: TGTGCCAGCACCAACAGAGGCTCGGGAGCGATAACAGATACGCAGTATTTT.